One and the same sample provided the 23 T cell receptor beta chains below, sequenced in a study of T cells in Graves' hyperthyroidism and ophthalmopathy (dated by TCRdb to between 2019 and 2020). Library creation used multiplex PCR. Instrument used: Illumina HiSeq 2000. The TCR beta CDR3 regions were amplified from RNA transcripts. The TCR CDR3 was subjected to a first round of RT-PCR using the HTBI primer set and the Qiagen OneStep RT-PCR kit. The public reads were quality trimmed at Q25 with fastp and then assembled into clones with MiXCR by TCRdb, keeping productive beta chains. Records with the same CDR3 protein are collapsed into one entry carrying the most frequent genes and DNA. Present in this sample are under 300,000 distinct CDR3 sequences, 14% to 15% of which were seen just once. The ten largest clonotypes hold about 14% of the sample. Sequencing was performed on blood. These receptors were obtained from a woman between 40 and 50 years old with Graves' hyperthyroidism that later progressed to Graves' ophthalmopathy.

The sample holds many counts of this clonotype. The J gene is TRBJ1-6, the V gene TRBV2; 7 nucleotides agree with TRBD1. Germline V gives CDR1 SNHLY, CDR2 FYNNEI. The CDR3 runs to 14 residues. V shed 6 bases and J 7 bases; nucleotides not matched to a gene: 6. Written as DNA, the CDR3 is TGTGCCAGCAGGTTGACAGGGACCAATTCACCCCTCCACTTT. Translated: CASRLTGTNSPLHF.

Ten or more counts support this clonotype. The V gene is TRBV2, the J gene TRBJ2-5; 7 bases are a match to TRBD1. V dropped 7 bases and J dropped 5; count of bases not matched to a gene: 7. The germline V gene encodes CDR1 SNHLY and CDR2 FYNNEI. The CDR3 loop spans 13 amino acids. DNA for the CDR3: TGTGCCAGCAAAAACAGGGGTGCGGAGACCCAGTACTTC. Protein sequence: CASKNRGAETQYF. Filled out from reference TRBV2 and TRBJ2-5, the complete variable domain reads EPEVTQTPSHQVTQMGQEVILRCVPISNHLYFYWYRQILGQKVEFLVSFYNNEISEKSEIFDDQFSVERPDGSNFTLKIRSTKLEDSAMYFCASKNRGAETQYFGPGTRLLVL.

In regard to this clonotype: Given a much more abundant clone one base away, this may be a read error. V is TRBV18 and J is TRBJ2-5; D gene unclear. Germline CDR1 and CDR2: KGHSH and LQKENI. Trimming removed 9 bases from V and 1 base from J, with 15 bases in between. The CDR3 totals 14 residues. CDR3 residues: CASSRYRFQETQYF. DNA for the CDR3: TGTGCCAGTTCCCGCTACAGATTCCAAGAGACCCAGTACTTC.

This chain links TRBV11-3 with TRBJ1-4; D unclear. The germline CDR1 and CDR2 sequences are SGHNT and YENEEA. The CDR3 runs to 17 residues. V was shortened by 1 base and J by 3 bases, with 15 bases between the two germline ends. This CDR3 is CASSLVSHRGSNEKLFF. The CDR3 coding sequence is TGTGCCAGCAGCTTAGTTTCGCACCGGGGTTCTAATGAAAAACTGTTTTTT.

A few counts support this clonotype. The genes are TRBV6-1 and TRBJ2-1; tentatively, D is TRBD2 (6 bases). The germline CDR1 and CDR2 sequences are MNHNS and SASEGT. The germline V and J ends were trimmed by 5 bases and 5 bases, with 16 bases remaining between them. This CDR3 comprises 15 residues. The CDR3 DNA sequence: TGTGCCAGCAGTAATCCGGGACTCCGAAACAATGAGCAGTTCTTC. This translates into CASSNPGLRNNEQFF.

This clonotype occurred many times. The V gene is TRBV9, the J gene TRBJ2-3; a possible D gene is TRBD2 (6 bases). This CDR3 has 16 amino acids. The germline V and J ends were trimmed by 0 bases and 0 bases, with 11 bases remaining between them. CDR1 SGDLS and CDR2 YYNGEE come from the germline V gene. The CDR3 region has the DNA TGTGCCAGCAGCGTAGGCGGGGAAACTAGCACAGATACGCAGTATTTT. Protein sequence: CASSVGGETSTDTQYF.

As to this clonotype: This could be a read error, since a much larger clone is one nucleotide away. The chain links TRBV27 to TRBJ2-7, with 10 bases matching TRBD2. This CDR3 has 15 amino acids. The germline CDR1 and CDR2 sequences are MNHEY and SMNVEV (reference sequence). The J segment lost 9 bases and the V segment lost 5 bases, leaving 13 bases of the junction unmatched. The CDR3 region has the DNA TGTGCCAGCAGTGGACCCGGGACTAGCGTGGAAGGGCAGTACTTC. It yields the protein CASSGPGTSVEGQYF.

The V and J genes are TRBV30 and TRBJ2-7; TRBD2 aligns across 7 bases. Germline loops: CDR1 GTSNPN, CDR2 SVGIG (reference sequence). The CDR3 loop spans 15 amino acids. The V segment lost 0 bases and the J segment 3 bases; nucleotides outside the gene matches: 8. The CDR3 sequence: CAWSVVREESYEQYF. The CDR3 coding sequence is TGTGCCTGGAGTGTAGTCCGGGAGGAAAGCTACGAGCAGTACTTC.

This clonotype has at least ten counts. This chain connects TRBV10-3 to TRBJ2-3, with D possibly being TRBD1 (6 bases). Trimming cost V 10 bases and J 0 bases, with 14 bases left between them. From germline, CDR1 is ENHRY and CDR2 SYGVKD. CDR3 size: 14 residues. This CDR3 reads CATSRQDSTDTQYF. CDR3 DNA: TGTGCCACCAGCAGACAGGATAGCACAGATACGCAGTATTTT.

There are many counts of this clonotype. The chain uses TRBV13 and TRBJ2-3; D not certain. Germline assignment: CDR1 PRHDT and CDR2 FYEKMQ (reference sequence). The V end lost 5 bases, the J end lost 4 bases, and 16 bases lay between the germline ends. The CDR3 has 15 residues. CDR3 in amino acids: CASSERRAGADTQYF. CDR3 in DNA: TGTGCCAGCAGCGAACGCCGGGCTGGGGCAGATACGCAGTATTTT.

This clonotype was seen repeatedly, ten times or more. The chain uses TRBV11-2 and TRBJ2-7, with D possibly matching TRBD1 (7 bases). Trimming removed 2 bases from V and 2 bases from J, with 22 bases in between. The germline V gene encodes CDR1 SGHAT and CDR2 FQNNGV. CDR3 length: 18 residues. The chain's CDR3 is CASSLHFLRRDRAYEQYF. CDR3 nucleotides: TGTGCCAGCAGCTTACACTTTCTCCGGCGGGACAGAGCCTACGAGCAGTACTTC.

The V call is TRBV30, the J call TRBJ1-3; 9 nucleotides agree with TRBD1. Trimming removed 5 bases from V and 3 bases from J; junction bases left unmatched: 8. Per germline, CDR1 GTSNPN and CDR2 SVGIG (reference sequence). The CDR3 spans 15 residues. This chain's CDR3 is CAWAGQGSIGNTIYF. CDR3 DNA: TGTGCCTGGGCCGGACAGGGGTCTATTGGAAACACCATATATTTT.

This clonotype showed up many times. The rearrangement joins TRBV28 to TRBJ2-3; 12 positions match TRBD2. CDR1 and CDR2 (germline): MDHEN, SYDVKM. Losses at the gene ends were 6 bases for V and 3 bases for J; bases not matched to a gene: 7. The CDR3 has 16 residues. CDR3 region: CASSVLAGGRTDTQYF. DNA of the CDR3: TGTGCCAGCAGCGTACTAGCGGGAGGTAGGACAGATACGCAGTATTTT.

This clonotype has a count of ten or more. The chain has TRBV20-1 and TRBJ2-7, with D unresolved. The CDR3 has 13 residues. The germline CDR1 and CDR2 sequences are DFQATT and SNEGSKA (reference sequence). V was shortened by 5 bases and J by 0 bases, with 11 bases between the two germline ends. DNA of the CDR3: TGCAGTGCTCGACCGACCTTCTCCTACGAGCAGTACTTC. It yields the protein CSARPTFSYEQYF.

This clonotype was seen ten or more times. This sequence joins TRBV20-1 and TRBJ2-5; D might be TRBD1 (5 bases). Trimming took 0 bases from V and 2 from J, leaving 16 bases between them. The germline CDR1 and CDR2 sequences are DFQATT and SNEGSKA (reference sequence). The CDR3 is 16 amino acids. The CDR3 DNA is TGCAGTGCTAGAGATTTGGGGCAAGCCCATCAAGAGACCCAGTACTTC. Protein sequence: CSARDLGQAHQETQYF.

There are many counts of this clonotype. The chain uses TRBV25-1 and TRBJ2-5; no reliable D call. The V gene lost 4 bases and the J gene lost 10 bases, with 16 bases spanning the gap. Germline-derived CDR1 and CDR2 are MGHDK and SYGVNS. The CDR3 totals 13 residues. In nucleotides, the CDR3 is TGTGCCAGCAGTGGAGTAAGGGCCTCTGGCCAGTACTTC. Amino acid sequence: CASSGVRASGQYF.

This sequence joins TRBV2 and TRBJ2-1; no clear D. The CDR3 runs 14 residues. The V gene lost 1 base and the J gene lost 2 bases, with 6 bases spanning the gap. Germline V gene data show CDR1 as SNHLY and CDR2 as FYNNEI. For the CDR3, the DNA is TGTGCCAGCAGTGAAGGGCGTGCCTACAATGAGCAGTTCTTC. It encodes CASSEGRAYNEQFF.

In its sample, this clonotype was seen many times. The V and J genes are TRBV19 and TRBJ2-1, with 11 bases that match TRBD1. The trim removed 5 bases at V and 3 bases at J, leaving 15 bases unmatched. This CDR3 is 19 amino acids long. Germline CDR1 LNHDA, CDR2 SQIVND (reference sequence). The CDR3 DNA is TGTGCCAGTAGTGCAATAGCTCCATGGACAGGGGGCTTCTACAATGAGCAGTTCTTC. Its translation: CASSAIAPWTGGFYNEQFF. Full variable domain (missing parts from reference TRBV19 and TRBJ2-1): DGGITQSPKYLFRKEGQNVTLSCEQNLNHDAMYWYRQDPGQGLRLIYYSQIVNDFQKGDIAEGYSVSREKKESFPLTVTSAQKNPTAFYLCASSAIAPWTGGFYNEQFFGPGTRLTVL.

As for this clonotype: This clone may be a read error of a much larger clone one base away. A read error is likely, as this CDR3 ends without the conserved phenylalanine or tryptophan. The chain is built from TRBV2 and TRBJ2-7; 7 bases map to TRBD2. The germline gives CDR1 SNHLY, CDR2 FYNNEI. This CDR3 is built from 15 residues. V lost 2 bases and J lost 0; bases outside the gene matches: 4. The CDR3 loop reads CASSEWEGSSYEQYL. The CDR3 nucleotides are TGTGCCAGCAGTGAATGGGAGGGGTCCTCCTACGAGCAGTACCTC.

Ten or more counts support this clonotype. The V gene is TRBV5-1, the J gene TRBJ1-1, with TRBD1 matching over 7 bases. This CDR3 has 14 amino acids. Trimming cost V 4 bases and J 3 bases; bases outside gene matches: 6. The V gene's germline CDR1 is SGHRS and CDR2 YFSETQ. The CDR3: CASSTRTGHTEAFF. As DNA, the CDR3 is TGCGCCAGCAGCACCCGGACAGGTCACACTGAAGCTTTCTTT.

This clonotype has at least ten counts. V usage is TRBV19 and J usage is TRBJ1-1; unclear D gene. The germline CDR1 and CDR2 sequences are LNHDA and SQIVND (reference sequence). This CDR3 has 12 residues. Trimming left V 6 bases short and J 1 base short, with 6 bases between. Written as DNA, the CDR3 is TGTGCCAGTAGCCGGCAGAACACTGAAGCTTTCTTT. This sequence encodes CASSRQNTEAFF.

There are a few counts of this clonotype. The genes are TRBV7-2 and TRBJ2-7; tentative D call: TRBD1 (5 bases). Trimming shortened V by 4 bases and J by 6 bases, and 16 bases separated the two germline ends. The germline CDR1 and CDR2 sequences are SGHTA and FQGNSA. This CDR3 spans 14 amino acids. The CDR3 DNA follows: TGTGCCAGCAGCTCTGATTTTGGGGCCGGCGAGCAGTACTTC. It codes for CASSSDFGAGEQYF. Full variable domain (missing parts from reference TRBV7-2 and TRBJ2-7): GAGVSQSPSNKVTEKGKDVELRCDPISGHTALYWYRQSLGQGLEFLIYFQGNSAPDKSGLPSDRFSAERTGGSVSTLTIQRTQQEDSAVYLCASSSDFGAGEQYFGPGTRLTVT.

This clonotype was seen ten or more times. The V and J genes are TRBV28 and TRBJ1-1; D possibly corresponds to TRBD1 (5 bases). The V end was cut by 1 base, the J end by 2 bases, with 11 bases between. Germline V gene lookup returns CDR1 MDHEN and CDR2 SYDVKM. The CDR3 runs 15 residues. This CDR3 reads CASSLSRTINTEAFF. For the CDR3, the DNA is TGTGCCAGCAGTTTATCCCGGACAATAAACACTGAAGCTTTCTTT.